This TCR beta chain was sequenced in a study of technical replicates of blood from a few donors. Data came from immunoSEQ multiplex PCR; TCRdb stores just in-frame clones and leaves some out. The sample shows tens of thousands of clones, roughly 94% of them seen only once. CDR3 length: 15 residues. Unmatched junction bases numbered 5, after V lost 5 bases and J lost 2 bases. Germline assignment: CDR1 SGHTA and CDR2 FQGNSA. Sequencing was done on a sample of T cells isolated from PBMCs. The chain combines TRBV7-2 with TRBJ2-2; 7 positions agree with TRBD2. The TCR sequence derives from a human donor in good health. The CDR3 DNA follows: TGTGCCAGCAGCCGAAAGGGACTAAACACCGGGGAGCTGTTTTTT. The encoded protein is CASSRKGLNTGELFF.